This T cell receptor (beta chain) was retrieved from a study of blood T cells in healthy people across ages. The CDR3 covers 14 residues. Germline values: CDR1 SGHDT, CDR2 YYEEEE. With V trimmed by 2 bases and J by 5 bases, 5 bases remained unmatched. The use of a sample-barcoded 5' primer and a J-beta primer mix characterized a second PCR of 7 to 11 cycles. A single record per CDR3 protein comes from TCRdb applying MiXCR to the 5' RACE reads. Seen here are about 730,000 distinct CDR3 sequences, around 46% observed once, and the top ten hold 20% to 25%. The sequencing input was blood. This chain joins TRBV5-6 and TRBJ1-1; 8 bases align to TRBD1. This receptor was obtained from a woman between 55 and 75 years old in good health. CDR3 bases: TGTGCCAGCAGCTTCACGACAGGGGAGACTGAAGCTTTCTTT. The encoded protein is CASSFTTGETEAFF. The entire variable domain, with the rest obtained from reference TRBV5-6 and TRBJ1-1, is as follows: DAGVTQSPTHLIKTRGQQVTLRCSPKSGHDTVSWYQQALGQGPQFIFQYYEEEERQRGNFPDRFSGHQFPNYSSELNVNALLLGDSALYLCASSFTTGETEAFFGQGTRLTVV.